This section outlines one T cell receptor (beta chain) sequence together with its context. Its specificity is unknown. Vbeta (60) and Jbeta (13) primers were used in the PCR. TCRdb's copy holds only in-frame clones and misses some; the assay was immunoSEQ multiplex PCR. The repertoire includes 210,000 or so clones, about 88% of them detected once, and around 0.23% sits in the top ten. Germline CDR1 MGHRA, CDR2 YSYEKL. This CDR3 is 15 amino acids long. J gave up 10 bases and V 0 bases, and 8 bases lay outside the gene matches. This sample was taken from a study of cytomegalovirus exposure and HLA in healthy donors. Whole-study results and caveats: The authors reported that TCR beta sequences could predict HLA-A and HLA-B alleles. These predictions were accurate for most subjects in the first cohort. Earlier results showed most TCR beta V segments being productive about 87% or about 30% of the time. The study had only CMV serostatus as immune exposure information. There was a cluster of highly shared sequence variants that was likely a sequencing artifact.

The TCR comes from a girl under 10 years old in good health and CMV-seronegative. The chain links TRBV4-1 to TRBJ2-1; 8 bases agree with TRBD2. What was sequenced was PBMCs. The CDR3 sequence is CASSQDPRGGLEQFF. The DNA of the CDR3 is TGCGCCAGCAGCCAAGATCCCCGGGGGGGTTTGGAGCAGTTCTTC.